This is a list of T cell receptor beta chains from one sample in a study of blood T cell repertoires in COVID-19. The repertoire was sequenced with immunoSEQ multiplex PCR; TCRdb's copy has only in-frame clones and lacks some. The sample includes more than 200,000 clones, approximately 80% of them seen just once. The sequenced sample was peripheral blood. These receptors were taken from a woman over 75 with active or convalescent COVID-19. Each CDR3 is given without its conserved first and last residue. Fields, in order: V gene, CDR3 protein.

>TRBV19
ASTPGTGQLGQY
>TRBV18
ASSPHSHTEAF
>TRBV6-6
ASSQTGYNSPLH
>TRBV12-3/TRBV12-4
ASSRGGEQY
>TRBV30
AWSRAGNGYT
>TRBV2
AIQTGVSTDTQY
>TRBV11-3
ASSPGGISTDTQY
>TRBV11-3
ASSPPRSYNEQF
>TRBV3-1/TRBV3-2
ASSQDTLKAF
>TRBV6-2/TRBV6-3
ASSPRGPNQPQH
>TRBV4-1
ASSQPDRRSGANVLT
>TRBV6-7
ASSLVDKFSYEQY
>TRBV18
ASSPTGGYSNQPQH
>TRBV5-6
ASSSLQGALSEAF
>TRBV2
ASSYGQGGQPQH
>TRBV5-1
ASIPTGTTEAF
>TRBV20-1
SASADSSYNSPLH